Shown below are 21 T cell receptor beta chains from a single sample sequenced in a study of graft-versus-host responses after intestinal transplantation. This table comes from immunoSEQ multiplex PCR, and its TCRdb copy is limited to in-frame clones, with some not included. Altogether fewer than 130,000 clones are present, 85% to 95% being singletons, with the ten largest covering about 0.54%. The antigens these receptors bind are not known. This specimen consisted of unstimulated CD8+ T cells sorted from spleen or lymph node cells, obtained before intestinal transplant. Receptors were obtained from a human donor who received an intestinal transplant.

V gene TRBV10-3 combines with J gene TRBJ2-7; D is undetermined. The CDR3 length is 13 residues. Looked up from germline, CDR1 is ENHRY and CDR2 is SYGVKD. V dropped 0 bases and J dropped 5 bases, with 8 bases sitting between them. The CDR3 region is CAISESMGHEQYF. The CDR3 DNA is TGTGCCATCAGTGAGTCGATGGGTCACGAGCAGTACTTC.

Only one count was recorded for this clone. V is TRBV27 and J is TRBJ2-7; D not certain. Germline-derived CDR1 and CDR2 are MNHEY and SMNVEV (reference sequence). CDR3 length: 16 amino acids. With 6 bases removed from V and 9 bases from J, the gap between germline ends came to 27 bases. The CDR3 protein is CASSADWSRQLVGQYF. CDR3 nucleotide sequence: TGTGCCAGCAGCGCCGACTGGAGTCGCCAGTTGGTGGGGCAGTACTTC.

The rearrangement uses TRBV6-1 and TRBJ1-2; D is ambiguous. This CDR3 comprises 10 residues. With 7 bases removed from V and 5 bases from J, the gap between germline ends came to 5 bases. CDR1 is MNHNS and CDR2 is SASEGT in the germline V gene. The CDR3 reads CASIQYGYTF. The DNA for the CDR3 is TGTGCCAGCATACAGTATGGCTACACCTTC.

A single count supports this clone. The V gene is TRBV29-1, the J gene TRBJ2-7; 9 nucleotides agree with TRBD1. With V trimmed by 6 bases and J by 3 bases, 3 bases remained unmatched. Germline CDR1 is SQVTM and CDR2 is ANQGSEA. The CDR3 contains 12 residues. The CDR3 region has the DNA TGCAGCGTCCGGGACAGGGTCTACGAGCAGTACTTC. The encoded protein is CSVRDRVYEQYF.

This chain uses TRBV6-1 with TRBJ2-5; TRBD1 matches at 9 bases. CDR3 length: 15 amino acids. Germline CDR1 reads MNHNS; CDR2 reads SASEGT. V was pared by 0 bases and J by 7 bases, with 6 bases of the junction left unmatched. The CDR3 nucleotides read TGTGCCAGCAGTGAAGCGAGGACAGGGGCTTGGACCCAGTACTTC. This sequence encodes CASSEARTGAWTQYF.

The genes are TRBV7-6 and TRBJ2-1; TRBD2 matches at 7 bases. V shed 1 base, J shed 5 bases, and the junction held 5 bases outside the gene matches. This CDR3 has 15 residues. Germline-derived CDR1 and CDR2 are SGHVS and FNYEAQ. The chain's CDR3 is CASSLGGRVHNEQFF. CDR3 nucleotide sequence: TGTGCCAGCAGCTTAGGCGGGAGAGTCCACAATGAGCAGTTCTTC.

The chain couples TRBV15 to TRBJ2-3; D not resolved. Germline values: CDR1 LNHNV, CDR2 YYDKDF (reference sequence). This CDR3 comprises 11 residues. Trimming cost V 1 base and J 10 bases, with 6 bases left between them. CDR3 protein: CATSRGSSQYF. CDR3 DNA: TGTGCCACCAGCAGAGGATCCTCGCAGTATTTT.

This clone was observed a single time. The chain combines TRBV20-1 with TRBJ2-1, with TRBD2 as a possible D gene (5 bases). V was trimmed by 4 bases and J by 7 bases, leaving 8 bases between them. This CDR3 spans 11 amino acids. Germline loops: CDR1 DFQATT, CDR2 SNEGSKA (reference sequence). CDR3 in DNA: TGCAGTGCTACCCCGGGGAATGAGCAGTTCTTC. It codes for CSATPGNEQFF.

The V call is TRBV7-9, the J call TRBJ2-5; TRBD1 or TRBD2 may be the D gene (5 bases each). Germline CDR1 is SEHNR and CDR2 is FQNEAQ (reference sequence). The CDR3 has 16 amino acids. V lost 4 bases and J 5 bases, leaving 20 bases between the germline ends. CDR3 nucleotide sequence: TGTGCCAGCAGCTCCTGGCTCTATGAGGGGCTGGAGACCCAGTACTTC. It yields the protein CASSSWLYEGLETQYF.

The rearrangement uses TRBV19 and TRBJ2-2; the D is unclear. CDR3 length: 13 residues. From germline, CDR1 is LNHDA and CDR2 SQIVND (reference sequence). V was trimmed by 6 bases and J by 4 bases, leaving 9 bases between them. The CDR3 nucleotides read TGTGCCAGTAGCCCGCTGAGCACCGGGGAGCTGTTTTTT. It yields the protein CASSPLSTGELFF.

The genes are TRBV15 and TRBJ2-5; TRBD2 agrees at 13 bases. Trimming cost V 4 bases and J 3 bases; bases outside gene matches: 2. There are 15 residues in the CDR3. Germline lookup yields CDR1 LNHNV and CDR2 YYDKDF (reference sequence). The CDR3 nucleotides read TGTGCCACCAGCATAGGACTAGCGGGAGAAGAGACCCAGTACTTC. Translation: CATSIGLAGEETQYF.

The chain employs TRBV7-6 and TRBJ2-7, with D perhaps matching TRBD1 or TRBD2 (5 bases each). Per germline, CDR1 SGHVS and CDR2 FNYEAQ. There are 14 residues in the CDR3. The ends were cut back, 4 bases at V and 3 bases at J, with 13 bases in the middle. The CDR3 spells CASSSGTRNYEQYF. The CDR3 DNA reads TGTGCCAGCAGCTCCGGGACGCGGAACTACGAGCAGTACTTC.

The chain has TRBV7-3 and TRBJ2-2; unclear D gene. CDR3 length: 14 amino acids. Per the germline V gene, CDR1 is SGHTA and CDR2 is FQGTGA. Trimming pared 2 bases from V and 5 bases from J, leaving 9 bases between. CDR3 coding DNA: TGTGCCAGCAGCTTAGGGGTAGCTACCGGGGAGCTGTTTTTT. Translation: CASSLGVATGELFF.

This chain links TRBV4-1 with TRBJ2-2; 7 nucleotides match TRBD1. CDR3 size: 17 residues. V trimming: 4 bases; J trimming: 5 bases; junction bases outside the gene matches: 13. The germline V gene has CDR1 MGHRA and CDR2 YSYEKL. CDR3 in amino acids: CASSLRLPGTETGELFF. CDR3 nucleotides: TGCGCCAGCAGCCTCAGACTCCCCGGGACAGAGACCGGGGAGCTGTTTTTT.

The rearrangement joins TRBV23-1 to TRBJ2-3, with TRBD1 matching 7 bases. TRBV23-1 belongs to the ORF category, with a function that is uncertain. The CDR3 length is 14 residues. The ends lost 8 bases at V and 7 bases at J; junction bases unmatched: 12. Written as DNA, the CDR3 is TGCGCCAGCGGGCGACAGGGATCAACAAATACGCAGTATTTT. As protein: CASGRQGSTNTQYF.

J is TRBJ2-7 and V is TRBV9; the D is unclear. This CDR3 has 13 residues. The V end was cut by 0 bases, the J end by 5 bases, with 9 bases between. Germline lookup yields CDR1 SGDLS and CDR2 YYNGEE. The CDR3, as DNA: TGTGCCAGCAGCGTAGGGTGGGCCGACGAGCAGTACTTC. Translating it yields CASSVGWADEQYF.

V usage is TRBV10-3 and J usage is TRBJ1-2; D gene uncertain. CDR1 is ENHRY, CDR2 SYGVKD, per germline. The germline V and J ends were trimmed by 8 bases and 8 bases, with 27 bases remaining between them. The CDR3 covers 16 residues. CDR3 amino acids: CAISTKRASTGEGYTF. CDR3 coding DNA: TGTGCCATCTCCACCAAACGGGCATCCACCGGGGAGGGCTACACCTTC.

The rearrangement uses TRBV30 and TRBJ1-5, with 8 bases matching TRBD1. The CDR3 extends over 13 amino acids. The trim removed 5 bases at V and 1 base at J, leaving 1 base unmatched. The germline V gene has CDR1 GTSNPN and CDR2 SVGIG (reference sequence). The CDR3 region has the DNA TGTGCCTGGTCAGGGGGCAGCAATCAGCCCCAGCATTTT. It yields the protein CAWSGGSNQPQHF.

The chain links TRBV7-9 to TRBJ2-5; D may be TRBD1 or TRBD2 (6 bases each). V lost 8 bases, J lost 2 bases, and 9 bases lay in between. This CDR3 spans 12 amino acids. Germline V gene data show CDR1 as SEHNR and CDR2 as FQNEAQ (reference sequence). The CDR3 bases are TGTGCCAGCGAGGGGGGACAAGAGACCCAGTACTTC. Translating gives CASEGGQETQYF. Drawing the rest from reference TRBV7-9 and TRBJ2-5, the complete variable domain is DTGVSQNPRHKITKRGQNVTFRCDPISEHNRLYWYRQTLGQGPEFLTYFQNEAQLEKSRLLSDRFSAERPKGSFSTLEIQRTEQGDSAMYLCASEGGQETQYFGPGTRLLVL.

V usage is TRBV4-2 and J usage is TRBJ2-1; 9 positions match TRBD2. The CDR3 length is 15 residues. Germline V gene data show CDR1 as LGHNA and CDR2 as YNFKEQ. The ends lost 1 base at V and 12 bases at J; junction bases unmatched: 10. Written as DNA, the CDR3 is TGTGCCAGCAGCCAAGGAACTAGCGGGTTCCTCTGGCAGTTCTTC. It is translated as CASSQGTSGFLWQFF.

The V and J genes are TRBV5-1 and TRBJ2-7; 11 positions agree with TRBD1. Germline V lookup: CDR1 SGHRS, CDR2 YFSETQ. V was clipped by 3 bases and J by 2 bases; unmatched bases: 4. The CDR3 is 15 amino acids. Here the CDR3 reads CASSSGQGAAYEQYF. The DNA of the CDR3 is TGCGCCAGCAGCTCCGGACAGGGGGCAGCCTACGAGCAGTACTTC.